The 24 T cell receptor beta chains below all came from one sample that was sequenced in a study of shared clonotypes between healthy human individuals. Produced via immunoSEQ multiplex PCR; TCRdb's table is partial and in-frame only. Among a few million clones listed, 85% to 95% were seen once. The specimen sequenced was naive CD4+ T cells from PBMCs. Described subset: CD45RA+ positively selected. The receptors originated from a man in his late teens or twenties in good health. Some clones in this sample may be carry-over from other donors' samples.

J is TRBJ1-4 and V is TRBV6-1; TRBD1 aligns across 9 bases. Unmatched junction bases numbered 6, after V lost 3 bases and J lost 7 bases. Germline V CDR1 and CDR2: MNHNS, SASEGT. The length of the CDR3 is 15 residues. This chain's CDR3 is CASSEGTGRGEKLFF. The CDR3 DNA is TGTGCCAGCAGTGAGGGGACAGGGCGGGGTGAAAAACTGTTTTTT.

This clone was seen a single time. The CDR3 DNA reads TGTGCCAGCAGCCCTGTGGGAGGGCCTCCCAACAATGAGCAGTTCTTC. Translated: CASSPVGGPPNNEQFF. This chain uses TRBV9 with TRBJ2-1; 7 bases line up with TRBD2. The CDR3 loop spans 16 amino acids. From germline, CDR1 is SGDLS and CDR2 YYNGEE. With V trimmed by 4 bases and J by 5 bases, 12 bases remained unmatched.

The chain joins TRBV19 to TRBJ2-5; TRBD1 matches 7 bases. Germline V CDR1 and CDR2: LNHDA, SQIVND (reference sequence). There are 15 residues in the CDR3. J lost 1 base, V lost 2 bases, and 4 bases had no gene match. In nucleotides, the CDR3 is TGTGCCAGTAGTATAATCAGACAGGGCCAAGAGACCCAGTACTTC. Its protein is CASSIIRQGQETQYF.

The chain employs TRBV7-2 and TRBJ2-7; TRBD2 matches at 11 bases. After removal of 5 bases from V and 5 bases from J, the junction contained 8 bases not matched to a gene. Germline V CDR1 and CDR2: SGHTA, FQGNSA. This CDR3 is built from 15 residues. CDR3 protein: CASSGGTSGSHEQYF. The DNA of the CDR3 is TGTGCCAGCAGCGGGGGCACTAGCGGGAGCCACGAGCAGTACTTC.

The chain couples TRBV19 to TRBJ2-7; tentatively, D is TRBD2 (5 bases). V was cut by 0 bases and J by 2 bases, with 11 bases left in between. The CDR3 length is 15 residues. CDR1 and CDR2 (germline): LNHDA, SQIVND (reference sequence). The CDR3 DNA sequence: TGTGCCAGTAGTATAGATTCTAGCCGGACCTACGAGCAGTACTTC. Amino acid sequence: CASSIDSSRTYEQYF.

This clone was seen a single time. This rearrangement joins TRBV10-2 to TRBJ2-5; 7 bases align to TRBD1. The CDR3 is made up of 15 amino acids. V gave up 3 bases and J gave up 1 base; unmatched junction bases: 5. Germline V CDR1 and CDR2: WSHSY, SAAADI. CDR3 in amino acids: CASSDLRGSQETQYF. CDR3 nucleotide sequence: TGCGCCAGCAGTGATCTCAGGGGGAGCCAAGAGACCCAGTACTTC.

V usage is TRBV6-4 and J usage is TRBJ2-3; 7 bases map to TRBD2. This CDR3 has 14 amino acids. V gave up 6 bases and J gave up 4 bases; unmatched junction bases: 7. The germline gives CDR1 MRHNA, CDR2 SNTAGT. CDR3 sequence: CASRVLADADTQYF. Written as DNA, the CDR3 is TGTGCCAGCAGAGTTCTAGCGGACGCAGATACGCAGTATTTT.

A note on this clone: At the DNA level, this CDR3 is encoded by other sequences in the same sample as well. The V gene is TRBV7-9, the J gene TRBJ2-1, with 10 bases that match TRBD2. V lost 5 bases to trimming and J lost 7 bases; unmatched junction nucleotides: 2. Germline loops: CDR1 SEHNR, CDR2 FQNEAQ (reference sequence). This CDR3 spans 13 amino acids. In DNA form, the CDR3 reads TGTGCCAGCAGCCTGGGACTAGCGAATGAGCAGTTCTTC. This translates into CASSLGLANEQFF.

The chain is built from TRBV2 and TRBJ2-5; D is possibly TRBD2 (6 bases). Germline lookup yields CDR1 SNHLY and CDR2 FYNNEI. V was clipped by 8 bases and J by 4 bases, with 17 bases between them. CDR3 length: 14 amino acids. Written as DNA, the CDR3 is TGTGCCAGCGGGGGGACTTCAAGAGGAGAGACCCAGTACTTC. Its translation: CASGGTSRGETQYF.

Points on this clone: Other DNA sequences of this sample code for an identical CDR3. The rearrangement joins TRBV5-1 to TRBJ1-5, with D maybe TRBD1 (5 bases). Trimming pared 0 bases from V and 4 bases from J, leaving 8 bases between. The CDR3 runs 14 residues. Germline assignment: CDR1 SGHRS and CDR2 YFSETQ. In nucleotides, the CDR3 is TGCGCCAGCAGCTTGGGGGGCGTGAATCAGCCCCAGCATTTT. Residues: CASSLGGVNQPQHF.

Turning to this clone: The sample carries other DNA sequences with the same CDR3. The CDR3 DNA follows: TGCAGCGTTGGACAAGAGACCCAGTACTTC. It specifies CSVGQETQYF. The chain joins TRBV29-1 to TRBJ2-5; no clear D gene. Trimming removed 4 bases at V and 2 bases at J, with 2 bases between. Germline lookup yields CDR1 SQVTM and CDR2 ANQGSEA. The CDR3 loop spans 10 amino acids.

This chain joins TRBV5-6 and TRBJ2-4; D gene uncertain. Per germline, CDR1 SGHDT and CDR2 YYEEEE. The CDR3 runs to 13 residues. Trimming cost V 0 bases and J 6 bases, with 7 bases left between them. This CDR3 reads CASSLGGLNIQYF. The CDR3 nucleotides are TGTGCCAGCAGCTTGGGGGGTCTAAACATTCAGTACTTC.

This sequence joins TRBV11-2 and TRBJ2-1; TRBD2 matches 11 bases. The CDR3 runs 15 residues. CDR1 is SGHAT and CDR2 is FQNNGV in the germline V gene. The trim removed 6 bases at V and 4 bases at J, leaving 5 bases unmatched. CDR3 sequence reads: CASRLRTSGYNEQFF. Written as DNA, the CDR3 is TGTGCCAGCAGGTTGCGGACTAGCGGGTACAATGAGCAGTTCTTC.

For this clone: Other DNA sequences in the sample encode the same CDR3. V usage is TRBV7-9 and J usage is TRBJ1-2, with TRBD1 matching 11 bases. Germline V gene sequence: CDR1 SEHNR, CDR2 FQNEAQ (reference sequence). The CDR3 runs 16 residues. The J segment lost 0 bases and the V segment lost 2 bases, leaving 2 bases of the junction unmatched. The CDR3 is CASSLPGQGANYGYTF. The CDR3 nucleotides are TGTGCCAGCAGCTTACCGGGACAGGGGGCTAACTATGGCTACACCTTC.

V usage is TRBV7-9 and J usage is TRBJ2-5; no clear D. CDR3 length: 11 amino acids. The germline V gene has CDR1 SEHNR and CDR2 FQNEAQ (reference sequence). V gave up 7 bases and J gave up 5 bases, with 8 bases separating them. The CDR3 nucleotides read TGTGCCAGCACCCCCGGGGAGACCCAGTACTTC. Translated, it gives CASTPGETQYF.

This chain links TRBV6-5 with TRBJ2-7; D perhaps matches TRBD1 (5 bases). The V end lost 4 bases, the J end lost 2 bases, and 18 bases lay between the germline ends. This CDR3 comprises 16 residues. The germline CDR1 and CDR2 sequences are MNHEY and SVGAGI. CDR3 sequence: CASSSRQTVPTYEQYF. The CDR3 DNA sequence: TGTGCCAGCAGTTCCCGACAGACCGTACCTACCTACGAGCAGTACTTC.

This clone has only one observation. V is TRBV5-1 and J is TRBJ1-2; a weak D match, TRBD1 (5 bases). The germline V and J ends were trimmed by 4 bases and 4 bases, with 11 bases remaining between them. Germline CDR1 is SGHRS and CDR2 is YFSETQ. The CDR3 loop spans 13 amino acids. The CDR3 DNA follows: TGCGCCAGCAGCGCCGGGACTCTCTATGGCTACACCTTC. Encoded protein: CASSAGTLYGYTF. The entire variable domain, with the rest obtained from reference TRBV5-1 and TRBJ1-2, is as follows: KAGVTQTPRYLIKTRGQQVTLSCSPISGHRSVSWYQQTPGQGLQFLFEYFSETQRNKGNFPGRFSGRQFSNSRSEMNVSTLELGDSALYLCASSAGTLYGYTFGSGTRLTVV.

The chain is built from TRBV5-1 and TRBJ2-3; 7 nucleotides line up with TRBD2. Germline loops: CDR1 SGHRS, CDR2 YFSETQ. This CDR3 is built from 14 residues. J lost 9 bases, V lost 3 bases, and 10 bases had no gene match. The CDR3, as DNA: TGCGCCAGCAGCTCCCCCGGGGAGGGCCCCACGCAGTATTTT. Its translation: CASSSPGEGPTQYF. Combining the CDR3 with reference TRBV5-1 and TRBJ2-3 gives the whole variable domain KAGVTQTPRYLIKTRGQQVTLSCSPISGHRSVSWYQQTPGQGLQFLFEYFSETQRNKGNFPGRFSGRQFSNSRSEMNVSTLELGDSALYLCASSSPGEGPTQYFGPGTRLTVL.

This clone has only one observation. The chain links TRBV2 to TRBJ2-5, with D possibly TRBD2 on 6 matching bases. V was pared by 4 bases and J by 5 bases, with 20 bases between. The CDR3 spans 16 residues. The V gene's germline CDR1 is SNHLY and CDR2 FYNNEI. The CDR3 region is CASSVRVLRGVETQYF. The DNA for the CDR3 is TGTGCCAGCAGTGTGCGGGTCCTGCGGGGTGTGGAGACCCAGTACTTC.

This clone was recorded only once. V and J are TRBV5-1 and TRBJ1-4; no reliable D call. CDR3 length equals 13 residues. V was clipped by 3 bases and J by 5 bases, with 8 bases between them. The germline V gene encodes CDR1 SGHRS and CDR2 YFSETQ. As DNA, the CDR3 is TGCGCCAGCAGCTATGATGAGAATGAAAAACTGTTTTTT. The encoded protein is CASSYDENEKLFF. The whole variable domain, filled in from reference TRBV5-1 and TRBJ1-4, reads KAGVTQTPRYLIKTRGQQVTLSCSPISGHRSVSWYQQTPGQGLQFLFEYFSETQRNKGNFPGRFSGRQFSNSRSEMNVSTLELGDSALYLCASSYDENEKLFFGSGTQLSVL.

This clone was seen just once. The chain couples TRBV7-6 to TRBJ1-2, with 7 bases identical to TRBD1. Looked up from germline, CDR1 is SGHVS and CDR2 is FNYEAQ. After removal of 10 bases from V and 8 bases from J, the junction contained 10 bases not matched to a gene. The CDR3 extends over 12 amino acids. The CDR3 DNA reads as TGTGCCACCAACGCCGGGACAGACGGCTACACCTTC. This sequence encodes CATNAGTDGYTF.

The chain joins TRBV25-1 to TRBJ2-5, with D tentatively TRBD1 (6 bases). The CDR3 has 16 amino acids. Germline CDR1 and CDR2: MGHDK and SYGVNS. V was pared by 4 bases and J by 0 bases, with 15 bases between. This chain's CDR3 is CASSGRDTWYQETQYF. CDR3 sequence (DNA): TGTGCCAGCAGTGGCCGGGACACCTGGTACCAAGAGACCCAGTACTTC.

This clone was recorded only once. The CDR3 DNA reads TGTGCCAGCAGCCATATCCGGCGGGAGGTATCCTACAATGAGCAGTTCTTC. Its protein product is CASSHIRREVSYNEQFF. This chain joins TRBV11-2 and TRBJ2-1, with 8 bases fitting TRBD2. The CDR3 sequence is 17 residues long. V shed 5 bases and J 1 base; nucleotides not matched to a gene: 10. Germline V gene lookup returns CDR1 SGHAT and CDR2 FQNNGV.

This clone was counted a few times. The V call is TRBV18, the J call TRBJ1-5, with a tentative D call TRBD1 (5 bases). Germline V CDR1 and CDR2: KGHSH, LQKENI. CDR3 length equals 14 residues. The ends were cut back, 2 bases at V and 6 bases at J, with 11 bases in the middle. CDR3 sequence reads: CASSPEGTRQPQHF. The DNA of the CDR3 is TGTGCCAGCTCACCAGAAGGGACCCGTCAGCCCCAGCATTTT.